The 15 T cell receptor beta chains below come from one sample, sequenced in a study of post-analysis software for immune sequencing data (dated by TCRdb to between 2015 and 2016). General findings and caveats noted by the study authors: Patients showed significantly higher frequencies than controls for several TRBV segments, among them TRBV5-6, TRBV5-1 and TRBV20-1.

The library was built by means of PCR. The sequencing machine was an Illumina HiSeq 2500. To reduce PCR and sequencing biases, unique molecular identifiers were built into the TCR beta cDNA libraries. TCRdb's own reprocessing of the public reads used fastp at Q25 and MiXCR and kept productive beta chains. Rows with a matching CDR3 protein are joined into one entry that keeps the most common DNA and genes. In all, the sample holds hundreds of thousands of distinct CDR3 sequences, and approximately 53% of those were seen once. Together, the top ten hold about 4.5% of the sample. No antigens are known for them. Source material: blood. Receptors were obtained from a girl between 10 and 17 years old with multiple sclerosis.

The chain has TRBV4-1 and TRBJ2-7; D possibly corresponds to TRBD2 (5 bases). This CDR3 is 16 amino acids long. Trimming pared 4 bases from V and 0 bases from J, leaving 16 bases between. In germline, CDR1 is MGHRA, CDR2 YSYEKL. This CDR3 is CASSRPGSGSSYEQYF. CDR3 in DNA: TGCGCCAGCAGCCGCCCAGGCTCGGGGAGCTCCTACGAGCAGTACTTC.

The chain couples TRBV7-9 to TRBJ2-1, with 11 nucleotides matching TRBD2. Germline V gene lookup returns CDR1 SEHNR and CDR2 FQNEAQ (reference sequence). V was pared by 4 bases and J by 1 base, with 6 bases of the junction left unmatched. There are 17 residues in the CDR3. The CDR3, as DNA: TGTGCCAGCAGCTCCACCTTAGCGGGAGGGTCCTACAATGAGCAGTTCTTC. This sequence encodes CASSSTLAGGSYNEQFF.

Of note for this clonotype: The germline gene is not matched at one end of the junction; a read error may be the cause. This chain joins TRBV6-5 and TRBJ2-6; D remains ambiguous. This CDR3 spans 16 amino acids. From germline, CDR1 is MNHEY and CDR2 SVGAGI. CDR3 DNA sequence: TGTGCCTGCAGCCTGAGACGGGTTTCTGGGGCCAACGTCCTGACTTTC. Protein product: CACSLRRVSGANVLTF.

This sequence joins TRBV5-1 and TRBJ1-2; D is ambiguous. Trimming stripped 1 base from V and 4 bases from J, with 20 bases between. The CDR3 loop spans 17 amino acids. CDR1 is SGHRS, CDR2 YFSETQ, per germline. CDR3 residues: CASSLMAAGPSVYGYTF. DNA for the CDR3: TGCGCCAGCAGCTTGATGGCTGCCGGGCCCTCAGTCTATGGCTACACCTTC.

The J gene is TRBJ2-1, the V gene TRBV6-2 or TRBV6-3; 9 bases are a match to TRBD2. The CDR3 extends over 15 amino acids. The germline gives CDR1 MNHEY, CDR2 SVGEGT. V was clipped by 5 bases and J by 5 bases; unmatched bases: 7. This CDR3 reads CASSPGTSFHNEQFF. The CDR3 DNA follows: TGTGCCAGCAGTCCAGGGACTAGCTTCCACAATGAGCAGTTCTTC.

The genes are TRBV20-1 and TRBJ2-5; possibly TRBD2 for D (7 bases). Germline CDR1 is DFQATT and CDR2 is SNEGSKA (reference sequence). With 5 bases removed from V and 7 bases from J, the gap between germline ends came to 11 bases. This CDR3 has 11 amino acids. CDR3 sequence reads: CSAGGGRTQYF. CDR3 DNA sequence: TGCAGTGCTGGGGGGGGGCGGACCCAGTACTTC.

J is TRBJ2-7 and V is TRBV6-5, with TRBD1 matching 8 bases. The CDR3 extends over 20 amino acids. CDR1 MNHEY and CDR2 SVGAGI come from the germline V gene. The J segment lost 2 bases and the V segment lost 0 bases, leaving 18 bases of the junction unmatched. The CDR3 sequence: CASSYSISFPGQGRPYEQYF. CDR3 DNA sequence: TGTGCCAGCAGTTACTCGATTAGTTTCCCCGGACAGGGAAGGCCCTACGAGCAGTACTTC.

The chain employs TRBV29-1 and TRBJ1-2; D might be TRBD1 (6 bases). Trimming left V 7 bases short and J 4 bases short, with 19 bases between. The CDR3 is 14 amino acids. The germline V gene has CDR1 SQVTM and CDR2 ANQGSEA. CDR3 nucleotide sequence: TGCAGCGGCATTGATCGGACAGCTACCTATGGCTACACCTTC. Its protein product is CSGIDRTATYGYTF.

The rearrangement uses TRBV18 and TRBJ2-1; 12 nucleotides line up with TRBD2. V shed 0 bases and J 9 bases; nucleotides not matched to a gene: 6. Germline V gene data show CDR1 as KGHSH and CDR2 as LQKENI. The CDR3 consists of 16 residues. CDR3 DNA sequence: TGTGCCAGCTCACCACCCCTAGCGGGAGGGCATCGTGAGCAGTTCTTC. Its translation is CASSPPLAGGHREQFF.

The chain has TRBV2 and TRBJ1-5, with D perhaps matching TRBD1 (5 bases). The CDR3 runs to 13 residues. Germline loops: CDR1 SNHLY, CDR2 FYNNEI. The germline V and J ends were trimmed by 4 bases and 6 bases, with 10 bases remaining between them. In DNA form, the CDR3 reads TGTGCCAGCAGTGCCGGGACCGTTCAGCCCCAGCATTTT. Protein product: CASSAGTVQPQHF.

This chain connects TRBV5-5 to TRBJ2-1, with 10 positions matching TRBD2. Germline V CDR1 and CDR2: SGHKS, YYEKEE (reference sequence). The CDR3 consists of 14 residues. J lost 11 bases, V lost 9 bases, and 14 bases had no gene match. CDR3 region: CATMGISGGAQQFF. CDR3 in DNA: TGTGCCACTATGGGTATAAGCGGGGGGGCTCAGCAGTTCTTC.

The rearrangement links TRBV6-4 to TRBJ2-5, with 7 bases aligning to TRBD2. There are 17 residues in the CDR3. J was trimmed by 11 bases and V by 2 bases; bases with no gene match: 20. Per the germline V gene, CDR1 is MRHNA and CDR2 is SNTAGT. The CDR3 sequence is CASSDRLARIPLGEQYF. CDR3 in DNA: TGTGCCAGCAGTGACCGACTAGCCCGAATCCCTTTGGGTGAGCAGTACTTC.

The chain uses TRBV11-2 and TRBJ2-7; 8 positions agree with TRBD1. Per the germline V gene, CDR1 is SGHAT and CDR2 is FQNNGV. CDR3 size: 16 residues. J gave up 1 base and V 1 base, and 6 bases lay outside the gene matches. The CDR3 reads CASSLVGGTGSYEQYF. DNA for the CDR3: TGTGCCAGCAGCTTAGTCGGAGGGACAGGATCCTACGAGCAGTACTTC.

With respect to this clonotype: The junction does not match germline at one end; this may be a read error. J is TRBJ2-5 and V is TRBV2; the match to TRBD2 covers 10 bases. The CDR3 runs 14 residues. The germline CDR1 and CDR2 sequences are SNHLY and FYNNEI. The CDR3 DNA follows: TGTACCAGCAGAGCGGGAGGGGCCTTACGACAGCAGTACTTC. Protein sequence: CTSRAGGALRQQYF.

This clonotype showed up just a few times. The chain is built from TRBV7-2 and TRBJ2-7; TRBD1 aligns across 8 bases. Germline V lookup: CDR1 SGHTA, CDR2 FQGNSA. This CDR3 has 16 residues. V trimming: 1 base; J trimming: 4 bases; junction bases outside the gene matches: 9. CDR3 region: CASSLEAPGGAYEQYF. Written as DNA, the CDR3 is TGTGCCAGCAGCTTAGAAGCGCCAGGGGGCGCGTACGAGCAGTACTTC.